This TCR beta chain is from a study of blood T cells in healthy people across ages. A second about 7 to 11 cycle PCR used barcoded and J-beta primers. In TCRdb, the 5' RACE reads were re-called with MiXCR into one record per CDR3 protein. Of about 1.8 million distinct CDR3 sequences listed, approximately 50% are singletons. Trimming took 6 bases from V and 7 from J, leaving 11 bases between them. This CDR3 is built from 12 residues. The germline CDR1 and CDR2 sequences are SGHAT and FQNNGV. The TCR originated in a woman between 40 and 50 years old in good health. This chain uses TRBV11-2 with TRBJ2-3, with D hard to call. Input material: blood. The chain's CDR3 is CASSVTSYTQYF. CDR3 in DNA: TGTGCCAGCAGTGTAACATCGTATACGCAGTATTTT.